A single sample gave rise to the 22 T cell receptor beta chains below, sequenced in a study of T cells in Graves' hyperthyroidism and ophthalmopathy. TCR beta CDR3 sequences were amplified from RNA transcripts. First-round RT-PCR with HTBI primers amplified the TCR CDR3 region. Via MiXCR, TCRdb re-called the multiplex PCR reads, giving one row per CDR3 protein. The repertoire consists of 500,000 to 600,000 distinct CDR3 sequences, with just under 20% occurring once and the leading ten covering over 45%. Sequencing input: blood. The receptors here all came from a man between 35 and 55 years old with Graves' ophthalmopathy.

The table lists this clonotype with many counts. V is TRBV12-3 or TRBV12-4 and J is TRBJ2-1; 11 bases are a match to TRBD2. The CDR3 loop spans 12 amino acids. V shed 8 bases, J shed 12 bases, and the junction held 6 bases outside the gene matches. CDR3 DNA sequence: TGTGCCAGCTTCATCCTAGCGGGAGGGCAGTTCTTC. It specifies CASFILAGGQFF.

This clonotype occurred a few times. The chain has TRBV12-5 and TRBJ1-4; tentatively, D is TRBD1 (5 bases). The V end lost 7 bases, the J end lost 8 bases, and 14 bases lay between the germline ends. Germline V CDR1 and CDR2: LGHNT, FRNRAP. The CDR3 runs to 13 residues. CDR3 loop: CASDARVGEKLFF. CDR3 nucleotides: TGTGCTAGTGACGCCAGGGTGGGAGAAAAACTGTTTTTT.

The chain links TRBV4-1 to TRBJ2-1; 8 nucleotides match TRBD2. The CDR3 consists of 15 residues. Germline assignment: CDR1 MGHRA and CDR2 YSYEKL. Trimming removed 2 bases from V and 10 bases from J; junction bases left unmatched: 10. The CDR3 loop reads CASSQSGGPGGEQFF. The CDR3 bases are TGCGCCAGCAGCCAAAGCGGGGGCCCCGGGGGGGAGCAGTTCTTC.

This sequence joins TRBV18 and TRBJ2-7; D is possibly TRBD1 (5 bases). Germline lookup yields CDR1 KGHSH and CDR2 LQKENI. V was cut by 3 bases and J by 4 bases, with 13 bases left in between. The CDR3 has 14 residues. The CDR3 protein is CASSPIGTGYEQYF. The CDR3 bases are TGTGCCAGCTCACCTATCGGTACAGGATACGAGCAGTACTTC. Supplemented by reference TRBV18 and TRBJ2-7, the full variable domain reads NAGVMQNPRHLVRRRGQEARLRCSPMKGHSHVYWYRQLPEEGLKFMVYLQKENIIDESGMPKERFSAEFPKEGPSILRIQQVVRGDSAAYFCASSPIGTGYEQYFGPGTRLTVT.

As DNA, the CDR3 is TGTGCCAGCAGCTTTTCTTCGACAGATAACTATGGCTACACCTTC. Translating gives CASSFSSTDNYGYTF. The chain employs TRBV7-9 and TRBJ1-2, with a tentative D call TRBD1 (5 bases). The V and J ends lost 3 bases and 1 base respectively, with 12 bases between them. CDR3 length: 15 amino acids. CDR1 SEHNR and CDR2 FQNEAQ come from the germline V gene (reference sequence).

V gene TRBV6-1 combines with J gene TRBJ1-5; perhaps TRBD1 as D (5 bases). The V and J ends lost 7 bases and 6 bases respectively, with 13 bases between them. The CDR3 totals 13 residues. From germline, CDR1 is MNHNS and CDR2 SASEGT. The CDR3 DNA reads TGTGCCAGCACGGGCAGGGTGAGTCAGCCCCAGCATTTT. This sequence encodes CASTGRVSQPQHF.

The table lists this clonotype with a few counts. The V and J genes are TRBV5-1 and TRBJ2-3; no definite D call. Deletions cut 8 bases from V and 4 bases from J, with 17 bases between. The CDR3 loop spans 14 amino acids. Germline CDR1 SGHRS, CDR2 YFSETQ. As DNA, the CDR3 is TGCGCCAGTAGCCCTTTTGGTACCCCAGATACGCAGTATTTT. Protein sequence: CASSPFGTPDTQYF.

In this sample, this clonotype turned up many times. The chain carries TRBV12-3 or TRBV12-4 and TRBJ2-3; TRBD1 might be the D (5 bases). Trimming removed 2 bases at V and 6 bases at J, with 9 bases between. The CDR3 sequence is 13 residues long. In DNA form, the CDR3 reads TGTGCCAGCAGTTTAAAAGGGGCGGATACGCAGTATTTT. Residues: CASSLKGADTQYF.

The chain joins TRBV28 to TRBJ2-3; D gene uncertain. This CDR3 has 13 residues. CDR1 and CDR2 from the germline V gene are MDHEN and SYDVKM. Trimming removed 5 bases at V and 0 bases at J, with 6 bases between. The chain's CDR3 is CASSAASTDTQYF. The CDR3 DNA follows: TGTGCCAGCAGTGCTGCCAGCACAGATACGCAGTATTTT.

The rearrangement links TRBV2 to TRBJ2-2, with D uncertain. The CDR3 runs 14 residues. V was trimmed by 2 bases and J by 4 bases, leaving 8 bases between them. The germline V gene has CDR1 SNHLY and CDR2 FYNNEI. CDR3 DNA sequence: TGTGCCAGCAGTGAAACGGCGGCCACCGGGGAGCTGTTTTTT. Translating it yields CASSETAATGELFF.

Many counts were recorded for this clonotype. The chain carries TRBV18 and TRBJ2-1; 9 nucleotides match TRBD2. V trimming: 0 bases; J trimming: 10 bases; junction bases outside the gene matches: 10. This CDR3 contains 16 residues. Germline V CDR1 and CDR2: KGHSH, LQKENI. The CDR3 is CASSPPGLATSGEQFF. The CDR3 DNA is TGTGCCAGCTCACCACCCGGACTAGCGACATCGGGGGAGCAGTTCTTC.

This clonotype was detected many times. V usage is TRBV6-2 or TRBV6-3 and J usage is TRBJ2-1; 16 bases agree with TRBD2. V dropped 2 bases and J dropped 4; count of bases not matched to a gene: 8. This CDR3 has 19 residues. Germline CDR1 reads MNHEY; CDR2 reads SVGEGT. The CDR3 reads CASSYRGGLAGGGYNEQFF. CDR3 nucleotide sequence: TGTGCCAGCAGTTACCGCGGGGGACTAGCGGGAGGGGGATACAATGAGCAGTTCTTC.

Ten or more counts support this clonotype. The chain has TRBV7-9 and TRBJ2-7; no clear D. V was trimmed by 4 bases and J by 1 base, leaving 11 bases between them. CDR1 is SEHNR and CDR2 is FQNEAQ in the germline V gene (reference sequence). This CDR3 has 14 residues. The CDR3 DNA reads as TGTGCCAGCAGCTCCCCGACTCAATCCTACGAGCAGTACTTC. Translating it yields CASSSPTQSYEQYF.

The chain couples TRBV7-3 to TRBJ1-1; D might be TRBD1 (5 bases). CDR3 length: 15 residues. Germline V gene sequence: CDR1 SGHTA, CDR2 FQGTGA. V was trimmed by 1 base and J by 4 bases, leaving 13 bases between them. CDR3: CASSLMGGGSTEAFF. Written as DNA, the CDR3 is TGTGCCAGCAGCTTAATGGGGGGAGGGAGCACTGAAGCTTTCTTT.

The sample holds a few counts of this clonotype. The gene calls are TRBV5-1 and TRBJ2-1; the match to TRBD2 covers 12 bases. The trim removed 0 bases at V and 3 bases at J, leaving 7 bases unmatched. From germline, CDR1 is SGHRS and CDR2 YFSETQ. The CDR3 extends over 18 amino acids. DNA of the CDR3: TGCGCCAGCAGCTTGGGGCTAGCGGGGGGGCTGGGCTACAATGAGCAGTTCTTC. It specifies CASSLGLAGGLGYNEQFF.

Concerning this clonotype: Just one base apart from a much larger clone, this may be a read error. The chain joins TRBV7-2 to TRBJ2-7; D unresolved. Looked up from germline, CDR1 is SGHTA and CDR2 is FQGNSA. The CDR3 covers 18 residues. The CDR3 reads CASNLVSSSTIIPYEQYF. The CDR3 nucleotides read TGTGCCAGCAACTTAGTTAGTAGTTCGACAATAATACCCTACGAGCAGTACTTC.

About this clonotype: The junction differs from germline at one of its ends, possibly a read error. V is TRBV20-1 and J is TRBJ2-7; D possibly corresponds to TRBD2 (5 bases). This CDR3 region has 15 residues. CDR1 and CDR2 (germline): DFQATT, SNEGSKA (reference sequence). Here the CDR3 DNA reads TGCGGTGCTAGTGGTACTGGGGAGAGGGCCTACGAGCAGTACTTC. This encodes CGASGTGERAYEQYF.

This clonotype was recorded a few times. The chain is built from TRBV30 and TRBJ2-7; D remains ambiguous. The CDR3 totals 13 residues. Trimming left V 2 bases short and J 3 bases short, with 11 bases between. Germline CDR1 is GTSNPN and CDR2 is SVGIG (reference sequence). CDR3 DNA: TGTGCCTGGAGTCCCACACCCCGCTACGAGCAGTACTTC. This sequence encodes CAWSPTPRYEQYF.

The V gene is TRBV2, the J gene TRBJ1-5, with 8 nucleotides matching TRBD1. Losses at the gene ends were 5 bases for V and 1 base for J; bases not matched to a gene: 1. Looked up from germline, CDR1 is SNHLY and CDR2 is FYNNEI. The CDR3 contains 14 residues. The CDR3: CASSRQGSNQPQHF. The DNA of the CDR3 is TGTGCCAGCAGTCGACAGGGGAGCAATCAGCCCCAGCATTTT.

The chain links TRBV24-1 to TRBJ2-7; TRBD2 agrees at 8 bases. The V gene end was trimmed by 5 bases and the J gene end by 4 bases; junction bases not matched to a gene: 18. This CDR3 has 18 residues. Germline-derived CDR1 and CDR2 are KGHDR and SFDVKD. CDR3 sequence reads: CATSAASGFPPNGYEQYF. The CDR3 DNA is TGTGCCACCAGTGCGGCTAGCGGGTTTCCGCCGAATGGGTACGAGCAGTACTTC.

This clonotype was recorded at least ten times. The CDR3 nucleotides are TGTGCCAGCAGCCTCAATCAGGGACCCTACGAGCAGTACTTC. Translation gives CASSLNQGPYEQYF. The chain couples TRBV7-3 to TRBJ2-7; either TRBD1 or TRBD2 may supply D (5 bases each). Trimming removed 5 bases from V and 2 bases from J, with 13 bases in between. CDR1 and CDR2 (germline): SGHTA, FQGTGA. The CDR3 loop spans 14 amino acids.

The V and J genes are TRBV2 and TRBJ2-7; 10 nucleotides line up with TRBD1. Germline assignment: CDR1 SNHLY and CDR2 FYNNEI. The V and J ends lost 7 bases and 7 bases, in that order; junction bases with no gene match: 10. This CDR3 region has 14 residues. In DNA, the CDR3 is TGTGCCAGCATCACGACAGGGGGCGGGAGGGAGCAGTACTTC. Protein product: CASITTGGGREQYF.